This T cell receptor (beta chain) was identified during a study of T cell responses to AZD1222 COVID-19 vaccine. Points from the study as a whole: Spike-spanning, vaccine-associated CD4 TCRs were dominant at 160-218 and 743-854. The donor group comprised mostly white British people and more females; the analysis possibly underestimated clonal diversity. Repertoire sampling occurred only after the peak T cell response.

Trimming stripped 1 base from V and 6 bases from J, with 21 bases between. The CDR3 contains 17 residues. Germline-derived CDR1 and CDR2 are SGHVS and FQNEAQ. Details on this clone: What it recognizes is unknown.

Only in-frame clones appear in the TCRdb table, and some are missing; sequencing was by immunoSEQ multiplex PCR. Seen here are some 140,000 clones, roughly 90% observed once, and the top ten hold about 5.1%. V is TRBV7-8 and J is TRBJ1-2, with D hard to call. The source is an adult in good health. Source: peripheral blood, taken on day 0 of MenACWY control vaccination. The CDR3 region has the DNA TGTGCCAGCAGCTTAGATTCTGTACAGTCCAGAAGGGATGGCTACACCTTC. This translates into CASSLDSVQSRRDGYTF. The variable domain in full, with the rest retrieved from reference TRBV7-8 and TRBJ1-2, is GAGVSQSPRYKVAKRGQDVALRCDPISGHVSLFWYQQALGQGPEFLTYFQNEAQLDKSGLPSDRFFAERPEGSVSTLKIQRTQQEDSAVYLCASSLDSVQSRRDGYTFGSGTRLTVV.